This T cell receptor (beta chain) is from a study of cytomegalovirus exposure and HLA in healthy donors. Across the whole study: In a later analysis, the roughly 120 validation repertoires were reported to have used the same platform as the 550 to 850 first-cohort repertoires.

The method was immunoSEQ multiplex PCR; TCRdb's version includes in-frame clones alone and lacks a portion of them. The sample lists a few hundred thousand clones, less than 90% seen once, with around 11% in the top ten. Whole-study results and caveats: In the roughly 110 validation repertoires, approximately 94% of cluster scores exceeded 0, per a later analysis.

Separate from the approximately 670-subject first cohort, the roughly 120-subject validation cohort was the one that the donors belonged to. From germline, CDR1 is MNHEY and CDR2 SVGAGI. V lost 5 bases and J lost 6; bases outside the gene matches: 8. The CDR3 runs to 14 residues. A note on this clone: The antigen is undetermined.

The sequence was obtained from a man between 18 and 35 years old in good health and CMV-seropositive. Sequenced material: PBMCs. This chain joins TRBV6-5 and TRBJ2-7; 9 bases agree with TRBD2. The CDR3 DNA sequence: TGTGCCAGCAGTCAATATAGCGGGAGTGGCGAGCAGTACTTC. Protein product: CASSQYSGSGEQYF.